The 4 T cell receptor beta chains reported below all come from one sample, sequenced in a study of shared clonotypes between healthy human individuals. Assay: immunoSEQ multiplex PCR; the TCRdb copy retains only in-frame clones and omits some. The sample shows millions of clones, roughly 95% of them seen only once. The sequenced sample was naive CD4+ T cells sorted from blood. Subset described: CD45RA+ positively selected. These receptor sequences come from a young man in good health.

V is TRBV15 and J is TRBJ1-6; no definite D call. The CDR3 extends over 16 amino acids. The V gene lost 0 bases and the J gene lost 6 bases, with 12 bases spanning the gap. Germline lookup yields CDR1 LNHNV and CDR2 YYDKDF (reference sequence). The CDR3 DNA follows: TGTGCCACCAGCAGAGATCCGGGCTTACCTAATTCACCCCTCCACTTT. Its translation is CATSRDPGLPNSPLHF. The complete variable domain, with remaining parts taken from reference TRBV15 and TRBJ1-6, reads DAMVIQNPRYQVTQFGKPVTLSCSQTLNHNVMYWYQQKSSQAPKLLFHYYDKDFNNEADTPDNFQSRRPNTSFCFLDIRSPGLGDTAMYLCATSRDPGLPNSPLHFGNGTRLTVT.

The chain joins TRBV7-8 to TRBJ2-3; 10 positions match TRBD1. Germline CDR1 and CDR2: SGHVS and FQNEAQ. The CDR3 covers 16 residues. The V segment lost 5 bases and the J segment 2 bases; nucleotides outside the gene matches: 7. The CDR3 sequence: CASSTRTGGNTDTQYF. The CDR3 nucleotides read TGTGCCAGCAGCACCCGGACAGGGGGGAACACAGATACGCAGTATTTT.

The rearrangement links TRBV28 to TRBJ2-3, with D perhaps TRBD2 (5 bases). CDR1 is MDHEN, CDR2 SYDVKM, per germline. The CDR3 has 16 residues. V was shortened by 5 bases and J by 2 bases, with 17 bases between the two germline ends. In DNA, the CDR3 is TGTGCCAGCAGTCCCCGATTCCGGGGTAACACAGATACGCAGTATTTT. Translating gives CASSPRFRGNTDTQYF.

To note about this clone: A much bigger clone sits one base away, suggesting this may be a read error. The identical CDR3 is also encoded by other nucleotide sequences in the sample. The CDR3 here is CASSVAGNTEAFF. The CDR3, as DNA: TGTGCCAGCAGTGTGGCTGGGAACACTGAAGCTTTCTTT. The chain couples TRBV9 to TRBJ1-1; D is undetermined. In germline, CDR1 is SGDLS, CDR2 YYNGEE. The V end was cut by 5 bases, the J end by 1 base, with 9 bases between. The length of the CDR3 is 13 residues.